A single sample gave rise to the 18 T cell receptor beta chains below, sequenced in a study of T-cell reconstitution after alpha-beta-depleted transplantation in children. Unique molecular identifiers were incorporated during preparation of the TCRbeta library. MiXCR was run by TCRdb on the PCR reads, yielding one entry per CDR3 protein. The data hold more than 200,000 distinct CDR3 sequences, with about 23% observed a single time. Sequences were derived from PBMCs, sampled before TCRalphabeta/CD19-depleted stem cell transplant. The receptor set was obtained from a girl aged 2 to 9 with Fanconi anemia, due to receive a stem cell transplant.

The sample holds many counts of this clonotype. This chain connects TRBV5-1 to TRBJ2-2; no firm D call. Germline-derived CDR1 and CDR2 are SGHRS and YFSETQ. Trimming took off 3 bases at V and 1 base at J, with 16 bases between the two ends. This CDR3 contains 17 residues. This CDR3 is CASSSDGLTRNTGELFF. CDR3 nucleotides: TGCGCCAGCAGCTCGGACGGTCTGACCCGGAACACCGGGGAGCTGTTTTTT.

In this sample, this clonotype turned up a few times. The chain recombines TRBV18 with TRBJ2-5; 12 nucleotides align to TRBD2. Germline values: CDR1 KGHSH, CDR2 LQKENI. The J segment lost 3 bases and the V segment lost 3 bases, leaving 8 bases of the junction unmatched. There are 17 residues in the CDR3. The CDR3 region is CASSPGLAGLSEETQYF. CDR3 nucleotide sequence: TGTGCCAGCTCACCTGGACTAGCGGGGCTTTCAGAAGAGACCCAGTACTTC.

This chain uses TRBV28 with TRBJ2-1; maybe TRBD2 (5 bases). Per germline, CDR1 MDHEN and CDR2 SYDVKM. The CDR3 length is 16 residues. Trimming cost V 3 bases and J 7 bases, with 19 bases left between them. CDR3 sequence reads: CASSLISGSVLNEQFF. The CDR3, as DNA: TGTGCCAGCAGTTTGATCAGTGGGAGCGTGTTGAATGAGCAGTTCTTC.

In its sample, this clonotype was seen many times. The chain has TRBV6-5 and TRBJ2-7; weak D call: TRBD2 (5 bases). Trimming stripped 0 bases from V and 7 bases from J, with 16 bases between. Germline V gene lookup returns CDR1 MNHEY and CDR2 SVGAGI. The CDR3 contains 15 residues. The CDR3 DNA is TGTGCCAGCAGTTACTCCATTGATACTACTAGGGAGCAGTACTTC. Its translation: CASSYSIDTTREQYF.

The rearrangement joins TRBV20-1 to TRBJ2-7, with D possibly being TRBD1 or TRBD2 (6 bases each). Trimming removed 1 base at V and 4 bases at J, with 17 bases between. This CDR3 contains 15 residues. The germline CDR1 and CDR2 sequences are DFQATT and SNEGSKA (reference sequence). The CDR3 region has the DNA TGCAGTGCTAGAGTGGGTCGGCAGGGGAGGTACGAGCAGTACTTC. Amino acid sequence: CSARVGRQGRYEQYF.

In this sample, this clonotype turned up many times. The chain employs TRBV29-1 and TRBJ2-1; 7 bases line up with TRBD2. The CDR3 runs to 19 residues. V trimming: 7 bases; J trimming: 1 base; junction bases outside the gene matches: 22. Germline loops: CDR1 SQVTM, CDR2 ANQGSEA. This CDR3 is CSDLGWRETSFSSYNEQFF. CDR3 DNA: TGCAGCGATTTGGGATGGCGGGAGACCTCCTTTTCTTCCTACAATGAGCAGTTCTTC.

The rearrangement uses TRBV20-1 and TRBJ2-3, with 7 bases matching TRBD2. Germline CDR1 DFQATT, CDR2 SNEGSKA (reference sequence). The CDR3 is 15 residues long. Here the CDR3 DNA reads TGCTGCGCGGCTACTAGCGACCCTAGCACAGATACGCAGTATTTT. Translation gives CCAATSDPSTDTQYF.

The chain carries TRBV6-1 and TRBJ2-5; 10 bases line up with TRBD1. Germline loops: CDR1 MNHNS, CDR2 SASEGT. V lost 5 bases, J lost 2 bases, and 8 bases stayed unmatched. The CDR3 has 16 residues. DNA of the CDR3: TGTGCCAGCAGTCGTGGACAGGGGGGAGGGCAAGAGACCCAGTACTTC. This gives the protein CASSRGQGGGQETQYF.

This clonotype was counted at least ten times. The V gene is TRBV6-5, the J gene TRBJ1-1; 12 bases match TRBD1. The V and J ends lost 5 bases and 13 bases, in that order; junction bases with no gene match: 8. CDR1 and CDR2 (germline): MNHEY, SVGAGI. The CDR3 runs 13 residues. DNA of the CDR3: TGTGCCAGCAGTAGGGGACAGGGGGCTGCGTATTTCTTT. Protein: CASSRGQGAAYFF.

About this clonotype: A much more abundant neighbour one base away suggests this may be a read error. J is TRBJ2-7 and V is TRBV4-2; the D gene is possibly TRBD2 (6 bases). CDR1 and CDR2 (germline): LGHNA, YNFKEQ. The CDR3 loop spans 15 amino acids. Trimming removed 2 bases from V and 0 bases from J, with 11 bases in between. CDR3: CASSQTGGDSYEQYF. The CDR3 bases are TGTGCCAGCAGCCAAACTGGCGGGGACTCCTACGAGCAGTACTTC.

At least ten counts were recorded for this clonotype. The chain uses TRBV10-3 and TRBJ1-2, with D maybe TRBD1 (5 bases). V lost 4 bases, J lost 6 bases, and 9 bases lay in between. Germline CDR1 reads ENHRY; CDR2 reads SYGVKD. This CDR3 has 12 amino acids. The CDR3 reads CAISARGDGYTF. The CDR3 DNA is TGTGCCATCAGTGCGAGGGGAGATGGCTACACCTTC.

This sequence joins TRBV29-1 and TRBJ2-1, with a tentative D call TRBD1 (6 bases). Germline lookup yields CDR1 SQVTM and CDR2 ANQGSEA. This CDR3 comprises 12 residues. Trimming cost V 8 bases and J 4 bases, with 12 bases left between them. DNA for the CDR3: TGCAGCCTGTTGACAGGATACAATGAGCAGTTCTTC. It specifies CSLLTGYNEQFF.

This clonotype has only a few counts. V and J are TRBV3-1 and TRBJ1-1; 9 bases agree with TRBD1. The length of the CDR3 is 14 residues. The junction had 5 bases not matched to a gene; V was cut back by 5 bases and J by 4 bases. Germline V gene lookup returns CDR1 LGHDT and CDR2 YNNKEL (reference sequence). CDR3 loop: CASSWGTGTTEAFF. CDR3 nucleotide sequence: TGTGCCAGCAGCTGGGGGACAGGGACCACTGAAGCTTTCTTT.

This clonotype came up many times. V and J are TRBV6-1 and TRBJ1-3; D is ambiguous. V shed 5 bases and J shed 1 base, with 9 bases lying between them. Germline CDR1 MNHNS, CDR2 SASEGT. This CDR3 has 14 residues. CDR3 residues: CASSPGVSGNTIYF. The CDR3 coding sequence is TGTGCCAGCAGTCCCGGGGTTTCTGGAAACACCATATATTTT.

The rearrangement joins TRBV10-3 to TRBJ2-7; perhaps TRBD1 as D (6 bases). The CDR3 is made up of 13 amino acids. V gave up 7 bases and J gave up 6 bases, with 16 bases separating them. Germline V gene lookup returns CDR1 ENHRY and CDR2 SYGVKD. The CDR3 coding sequence is TGTGCCATCACCCGGACAGATGCGAGCGAGCAGTACTTC. Residues: CAITRTDASEQYF.

The chain couples TRBV20-1 to TRBJ2-7; perhaps D is TRBD1 or TRBD2 (5 bases each). Per germline, CDR1 DFQATT and CDR2 SNEGSKA (reference sequence). The V and J ends lost 1 base and 2 bases respectively, with 9 bases between them. The CDR3 loop spans 13 amino acids. The CDR3 DNA follows: TGCAGTGCTAGAGTGGGACCAGCCTACGAGCAGTACTTC. It codes for CSARVGPAYEQYF.

The genes are TRBV6-2 or TRBV6-3 and TRBJ2-5, with 7 nucleotides matching TRBD1. Germline values: CDR1 MNHEY, CDR2 SVGEGT. With 10 bases clipped from V and 3 bases from J, the junction kept 14 bases outside the gene matches. The CDR3 has 15 residues. CDR3 in amino acids: CATLTGIVLKETQYF. The CDR3 nucleotides read TGTGCCACCTTGACAGGGATCGTCCTTAAAGAGACCCAGTACTTC.

This clonotype showed up many times. The chain combines TRBV6-1 with TRBJ1-2; possible D gene TRBD1, 6 bases. Trimming pared 1 base from V and 2 bases from J, leaving 14 bases between. CDR1 and CDR2 from the germline V gene are MNHNS and SASEGT. The CDR3 consists of 16 residues. The CDR3: CASSEVGGGGNYGYTF. Written as DNA, the CDR3 is TGTGCCAGCAGTGAAGTGGGGGGCGGGGGGAACTATGGCTACACCTTC.